These 20 T cell receptor beta chains came from one sample sequenced in a study of beta chain features in type 1 diabetes. Findings and limits, study-wide: TCRB CDR3 length was moderately but significantly reduced in all four CD4+ subsets of Type 1 diabetes patients.

These TCRs are of unknown antigen specificity. Sequenced material consisted of expressed TCRB transcripts (all of the isolated RNA was reverse transcribed). Data came from immunoSEQ multiplex PCR; TCRdb stores just in-frame clones and leaves some out. The data show 250,000 or so clones, approximately 20% seen once. Sequenced material: naive CD4+ T cells from blood. Receptors were obtained from a woman in her 40s with type 1 diabetes.

This clone was counted between two and nine times. The J gene is TRBJ1-5, the V gene TRBV6-6; no definite D call. The CDR3 contains 14 residues. With 6 bases removed from V and 2 bases from J, the gap between germline ends came to 11 bases. Germline CDR1 MNHNY, CDR2 SVGAGI (reference sequence). CDR3 amino acids: CASSRERRNQPQHF. The CDR3 DNA sequence: TGTGCCAGCAGCCGAGAGAGGCGCAATCAGCCCCAGCATTTT.

This clone was detected only a few times. The rearrangement uses TRBV19 and TRBJ2-1; the D gene is possibly TRBD2 (6 bases). Trimming removed 9 bases from V and 0 bases from J, with 12 bases in between. The CDR3 contains 14 residues. Looked up from germline, CDR1 is LNHDA and CDR2 is SQIVND (reference sequence). The CDR3 nucleotides read TGTGCCAGCAGACGGGGGAGCTCCTACAATGAGCAGTTCTTC. This gives the protein CASRRGSSYNEQFF.

This clone appeared a few times. The rearrangement uses TRBV4-1 and TRBJ2-1; perhaps TRBD1 as D (5 bases). Germline CDR1 and CDR2: MGHRA and YSYEKL. V lost 1 base and J lost 0, with 10 bases in between. The CDR3 has 16 residues. CDR3 coding DNA: TGCGCCAGCAGCCAAGGGGCAGGGCACTCCTACAATGAGCAGTTCTTC. Amino acid sequence: CASSQGAGHSYNEQFF.

This clone turned up a few times. The chain employs TRBV29-1 and TRBJ2-3; TRBD1 might be the D (5 bases). CDR1 is SQVTM and CDR2 is ANQGSEA in the germline V gene. The CDR3 runs to 14 residues. V was shortened by 1 base and J by 5 bases, with 13 bases between the two germline ends. The CDR3 DNA is TGCAGCGTTGAAGCCTCCCTAAGGGGAGATACGCAGTATTTT. Translated: CSVEASLRGDTQYF.

V is TRBV28 and J is TRBJ2-3; D might be TRBD2 (6 bases). Germline V CDR1 and CDR2: MDHEN, SYDVKM. CDR3 length equals 15 residues. V lost 6 bases and J lost 1, with 14 bases in between. DNA for the CDR3: TGTGCCAGCAGCGGAGGCGGGACGGGCACAGATACGCAGTATTTT. Translated, it gives CASSGGGTGTDTQYF.

This clone showed up just a few times. The J gene is TRBJ1-6, the V gene TRBV6-5; 9 nucleotides match TRBD1. CDR3 length: 16 residues. The junction had 10 bases not matched to a gene; V was cut back by 0 bases and J by 13 bases. CDR1 is MNHEY, CDR2 SVGAGI, per germline. The CDR3 protein is CASSYSTGQGARPLHF. In DNA form, the CDR3 reads TGTGCCAGCAGTTACTCGACGGGACAGGGTGCAAGGCCCCTCCACTTT.

This sequence joins TRBV9 and TRBJ1-5; the D gene is possibly TRBD1 (5 bases). The V end lost 0 bases, the J end lost 4 bases, and 14 bases lay between the germline ends. The CDR3 spans 16 residues. Germline V gene sequence: CDR1 SGDLS, CDR2 YYNGEE. The CDR3 is CASSVGVGADNQPQHF. CDR3 nucleotides: TGTGCCAGCAGCGTAGGAGTAGGGGCAGATAATCAGCCCCAGCATTTT.

The chain has TRBV7-3 and TRBJ2-1; 8 nucleotides align to TRBD2. Germline-derived CDR1 and CDR2 are SGHTA and FQGTGA. The CDR3 consists of 15 residues. The V gene end was trimmed by 2 bases and the J gene end by 5 bases; junction bases not matched to a gene: 5. The CDR3 bases are TGTGCCAGCAGCTTAGATGGACTAGCCCACAATGAGCAGTTCTTC. Amino acid sequence: CASSLDGLAHNEQFF. Filled out from reference TRBV7-3 and TRBJ2-1, the complete variable domain reads GAGVSQTPSNKVTEKGKYVELRCDPISGHTALYWYRQSLGQGPEFLIYFQGTGAADDSGLPNDRFFAVRPEGSVSTLKIQRTERGDSAVYLCASSLDGLAHNEQFFGPGTRLTVL.

This clone was seen a handful of times. This sequence joins TRBV25-1 and TRBJ2-3; D unresolved. Trimming pared 4 bases from V and 2 bases from J, leaving 4 bases between. The CDR3 length is 12 residues. Germline loops: CDR1 MGHDK, CDR2 SYGVNS. CDR3 protein: CASSGNTDTQYF. Here the CDR3 DNA reads TGTGCCAGCAGTGGTAACACAGATACGCAGTATTTT.

This clone has only a few counts. The chain joins TRBV9 to TRBJ2-5; 8 bases align to TRBD1. The germline V gene has CDR1 SGDLS and CDR2 YYNGEE. The length of the CDR3 is 14 residues. Germline trimming cut 1 base from V and 4 bases from J; bases unmatched to any gene: 3. CDR3: CASSVQGAGETQYF. The CDR3 bases are TGTGCCAGCAGCGTACAGGGGGCTGGAGAGACCCAGTACTTC.

The chain links TRBV7-8 to TRBJ1-1; 7 bases are shared with TRBD1. Looked up from germline, CDR1 is SGHVS and CDR2 is FQNEAQ. Unmatched junction bases numbered 12, after V lost 5 bases and J lost 0 bases. The CDR3 extends over 17 amino acids. CDR3 DNA: TGTGCCAGCAGCCAGAATGCCGGGACAGCCATGAACACTGAAGCTTTCTTT. This gives the protein CASSQNAGTAMNTEAFF.

A few counts support this clone. V usage is TRBV9 and J usage is TRBJ1-5; tentatively, D is TRBD1 (6 bases). The V gene's germline CDR1 is SGDLS and CDR2 YYNGEE. V dropped 3 bases and J dropped 1 base, with 11 bases sitting between them. This CDR3 spans 15 amino acids. CDR3 protein: CASSALGQSNQPQHF. CDR3 nucleotide sequence: TGTGCCAGCAGCGCCCTCGGACAGAGCAATCAGCCCCAGCATTTT. The full variable domain, rest sourced from reference TRBV9 and TRBJ1-5, is DSGVTQTPKHLITATGQRVTLRCSPRSGDLSVYWYQQSLDQGLQFLIQYYNGEERAKGNILERFSAQQFPDLHSELNLSSLELGDSALYFCASSALGQSNQPQHFGDGTRLSIL.

The table lists this clone with a count of one. V gene TRBV19 combines with J gene TRBJ1-5; maybe TRBD1 (6 bases). Germline V gene sequence: CDR1 LNHDA, CDR2 SQIVND (reference sequence). V gave up 7 bases and J gave up 7 bases, with 14 bases separating them. The CDR3 loop spans 13 amino acids. CDR3 loop: CASIGGERQPQHF. CDR3 DNA: TGTGCCAGTATAGGGGGAGAACGGCAGCCCCAGCATTTT.

V usage is TRBV15 and J usage is TRBJ2-7; 10 nucleotides align to TRBD1. Trimming took 8 bases from V and 4 from J; bases not matched to a gene: 11. Germline CDR1 is LNHNV and CDR2 is YYDKDF (reference sequence). This CDR3 region has 15 residues. This chain's CDR3 is CATAETGGYRYEQYF. CDR3 sequence (DNA): TGTGCCACCGCAGAGACAGGGGGCTATAGGTACGAGCAGTACTTC.

V and J are TRBV19 and TRBJ1-2; TRBD1 aligns across 9 bases. Unmatched junction bases numbered 5, after V lost 5 bases and J lost 4 bases. The CDR3 loop spans 14 amino acids. Germline V lookup: CDR1 LNHDA, CDR2 SQIVND (reference sequence). The CDR3 loop reads CASSRDREIYGYTF. The CDR3 DNA sequence: TGTGCCAGTAGTCGGGACAGGGAGATCTATGGCTACACCTTC.

This clone was picked up a small number of times. This chain joins TRBV29-1 and TRBJ1-1, with a weak D call TRBD1 (5 bases). With 5 bases removed from V and 3 bases from J, the gap between germline ends came to 16 bases. Per the germline V gene, CDR1 is SQVTM and CDR2 is ANQGSEA. The CDR3 spans 14 residues. The DNA of the CDR3 is TGCAGCGTTCAAAACGCCAGGGAATACACTGAAGCTTTCTTT. Protein: CSVQNAREYTEAFF.

V gene TRBV7-8 combines with J gene TRBJ2-7; 10 bases line up with TRBD1. The CDR3 length is 15 residues. Looked up from germline, CDR1 is SGHVS and CDR2 is FQNEAQ. V lost 3 bases to trimming and J lost 6 bases; unmatched junction nucleotides: 8. CDR3 in DNA: TGTGCCAGCAGCTTGGGACAGGGGAATTTGGTCGAGCAGTACTTC. It yields the protein CASSLGQGNLVEQYF. The full variable domain, rest sourced from reference TRBV7-8 and TRBJ2-7, is GAGVSQSPRYKVAKRGQDVALRCDPISGHVSLFWYQQALGQGPEFLTYFQNEAQLDKSGLPSDRFFAERPEGSVSTLKIQRTQQEDSAVYLCASSLGQGNLVEQYFGPGTRLTVT.

In this sample, this clone turned up a few times. The genes are TRBV7-3 and TRBJ2-7; 8 bases line up with TRBD1. Looked up from germline, CDR1 is SGHTA and CDR2 is FQGTGA. The trim removed 2 bases at V and 2 bases at J, leaving 5 bases unmatched. CDR3 length equals 15 residues. CDR3 protein: CASSLGQGVPYEQYF. Written as DNA, the CDR3 is TGTGCCAGCAGCTTAGGACAGGGAGTTCCCTACGAGCAGTACTTC.

The chain carries TRBV7-9 and TRBJ1-2; no reliable D call. Germline V lookup: CDR1 SEHNR, CDR2 FQNEAQ (reference sequence). The CDR3 sequence is 13 residues long. The ends were cut back, 1 base at V and 7 bases at J, with 10 bases in the middle. The CDR3 sequence: CASSLGLIGGYTF. The DNA of the CDR3 is TGTGCCAGCAGCTTAGGGTTAATCGGTGGCTACACCTTC. Together with reference TRBV7-9 and TRBJ1-2, the CDR3 gives the full variable domain: DTGVSQNPRHKITKRGQNVTFRCDPISEHNRLYWYRQTLGQGPEFLTYFQNEAQLEKSRLLSDRFSAERPKGSFSTLEIQRTEQGDSAMYLCASSLGLIGGYTFGSGTRLTVV.

This clone was counted between two and nine times. The chain combines TRBV27 with TRBJ2-7; 8 nucleotides line up with TRBD1. CDR1 and CDR2 (germline): MNHEY, SMNVEV (reference sequence). The V and J ends lost 3 bases and 4 bases, in that order; junction bases with no gene match: 8. The CDR3 loop spans 15 amino acids. The CDR3 DNA follows: TGTGCCAGCAGTTTGCTTGGGACAGGTGCGTACGAGCAGTACTTC. Protein sequence: CASSLLGTGAYEQYF.